This TCR beta chain was identified during a study of T cells expressing NK-cell markers. Overall study: It was from sorted CD3+CD56+NKG2C+, CD3+CD56+NKG2C- and CD3+CD56-NKG2C+ T cells that TCR beta repertoires came. Study observations and caveats: Researchers report these clonotypes also headed the CD3+CD56-NKG2C+ fraction in a handful of donors. Of the CD8+ T cells in six or seven donors, roughly 1.0-7.5% belonged to dominant NKG2C+ clonotypes.

Comment on this clonotype: Antigen unknown.

This CDR3 is built from 15 residues. UMI-tagged 5'RACE template switching yielded the TCR beta cDNA. From its re-call of the 5' RACE reads, TCRdb lists each CDR3 protein once, without DNA. The sample table sets out over 350,000 distinct CDR3 sequences. The clonotype comes from a woman aged 45-59 years in good health. Sequencing was performed on blood T cells: a sorted CD56 or NKG2C T cell subset, CD4+ or CD8+ T cells, or bulk PBMC T cells (not recorded which). The chain is built from TRBV12-3 or TRBV12-4 and TRBJ1-1. The CDR3: CASSPPPAGLTEAFF.